These 6 T cell receptor beta chains were sequenced from one sample in a study of OX40 agonist ivuxolimab in advanced cancers. Some clones are missing from TCRdb's copy, which holds only in-frame ones; the method was immunoSEQ multiplex PCR. The sample lists some 80,000 clones; 87% were seen once. The source material was CD4+ or CD8+ T cells sorted from blood, sampled in a trial of the OX40 agonist ivuxolimab. The receptors here all came from an adult with an advanced solid tumor such as melanoma, head and neck, liver or kidney cancer.

The chain employs TRBV28 and TRBJ1-1; D gene unclear. This CDR3 has 11 amino acids. The V end was cut by 2 bases, the J end by 10 bases, with 8 bases between. Germline V gene sequence: CDR1 MDHEN, CDR2 SYDVKM. The DNA of the CDR3 is TGTGCCAGCAGTTTACGGGCAGCAGCTTTCTTT. This translates into CASSLRAAAFF.

This CDR3 is CASRPGQQYNEQFF. CDR3 nucleotide sequence: TGTGCCAGCAGGCCAGGACAGCAATACAATGAGCAGTTCTTC. J is TRBJ2-1 and V is TRBV6-1, with D possibly being TRBD1 (6 bases). Germline V CDR1 and CDR2: MNHNS, SASEGT. Trimming took off 6 bases at V and 4 bases at J, with 13 bases between the two ends. The CDR3 runs to 14 residues.

CDR3 sequence reads: CASSYGGNTEAFF. The CDR3, as DNA: TGTGCCAGCAGTTACGGCGGGAACACTGAAGCTTTCTTT. V usage is TRBV6-5 and J usage is TRBJ1-1; D is ambiguous. There are 13 residues in the CDR3. The germline V gene encodes CDR1 MNHEY and CDR2 SVGAGI. Deletions cut 2 bases from V and 1 base from J, with 5 bases between.

The rearrangement joins TRBV5-5 to TRBJ1-1; D gene uncertain. The ends were cut back, 0 bases at V and 4 bases at J, with 10 bases in the middle. This CDR3 has 14 residues. From germline, CDR1 is SGHKS and CDR2 YYEKEE (reference sequence). The CDR3 protein is CASSLDRVATEAFF. CDR3 in DNA: TGTGCCAGCAGCTTGGACAGAGTAGCCACTGAAGCTTTCTTT.

The V call is TRBV7-2, the J call TRBJ2-7, with 7 bases matching TRBD1. V lost 3 bases and J lost 2; bases outside the gene matches: 4. CDR3 length: 14 residues. The germline V gene has CDR1 SGHTA and CDR2 FQGNSA. This chain's CDR3 is CASSFGTEPYEQYF. The CDR3, as DNA: TGTGCCAGCAGCTTCGGGACAGAGCCCTACGAGCAGTACTTC.

This clone has a handful of counts. The V call is TRBV7-9, the J call TRBJ2-7, with 7 nucleotides matching TRBD1. The CDR3 is 14 amino acids. V trimming: 0 bases; J trimming: 6 bases; junction bases outside the gene matches: 5. The germline gives CDR1 SEHNR, CDR2 FQNEAQ (reference sequence). The CDR3, as DNA: TGTGCCAGCAGCTTAGCGAGGGACAGCCCCGAGCAGTACTTC. Its protein product is CASSLARDSPEQYF.